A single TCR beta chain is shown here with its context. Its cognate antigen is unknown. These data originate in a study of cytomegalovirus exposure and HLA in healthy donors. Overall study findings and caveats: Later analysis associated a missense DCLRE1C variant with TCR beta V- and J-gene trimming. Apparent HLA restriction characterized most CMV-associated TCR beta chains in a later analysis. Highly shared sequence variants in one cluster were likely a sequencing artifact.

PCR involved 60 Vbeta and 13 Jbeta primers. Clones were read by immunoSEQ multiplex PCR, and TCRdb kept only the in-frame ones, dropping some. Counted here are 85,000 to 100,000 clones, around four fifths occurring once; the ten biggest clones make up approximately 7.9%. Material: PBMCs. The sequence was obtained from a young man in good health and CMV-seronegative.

As DNA, the CDR3 is TGTGCCAGCAGCTTAGGAGCGGGAGTTCCCTACGAGCAGTACTTC. Protein product: CASSLGAGVPYEQYF. The V gene is TRBV7-9, the J gene TRBJ2-7; TRBD2 aligns across 8 bases. Germline V CDR1 and CDR2: SEHNR, FQNEAQ (reference sequence). The trim removed 1 base at V and 2 bases at J, leaving 4 bases unmatched. This CDR3 comprises 15 residues.